This TCR beta chain was recovered during a study of T cells after yellow fever vaccination. Trimming took off 6 bases at V and 3 bases at J, with 33 bases between the two ends. The germline V gene encodes CDR1 SGHRS and CDR2 YFSETQ. The CDR3 has 20 residues. This clonotype appeared many times. TCRdb used MiXCR to reprocess the 5' RACE reads, holding one entry per CDR3 protein. The sample lists approximately 300,000 distinct CDR3 sequences, approximately 12% occurring once. The sequence was collected from a man younger than 35 who received the YFV17D yellow fever vaccine. The chain links TRBV5-1 to TRBJ1-1; D might be TRBD1 (6 bases). The source was CD4+ T cells sorted from PBMCs, collected 45 days after the yellow fever booster vaccination. DNA for the CDR3: TGCGCCAGCACCCGGAGAGACGGCAGGGGCCGGTTTGGTCATGACACTGAAGCTTTCTTT. Its protein product is CASTRRDGRGRFGHDTEAFF.